What follows are 4 T cell receptor beta chains derived from one specimen sequenced in a study of blood T cell repertoires in COVID-19. Using immunoSEQ multiplex PCR, the repertoire was profiled, and TCRdb retains in-frame clones only, with some absent. The repertoire includes 290,000 or so clones, more than 75% of them detected once, and roughly 2.6% sits in the top ten. Sequencing used PBMCs or T cells enriched from blood (not recorded which). The receptors shown here come from a woman between 18 and 29 years old who had recovered from COVID-19.

This clone showed up many times. The chain is built from TRBV19 and TRBJ1-5; a weak D match, TRBD1 (6 bases). The V end was cut by 2 bases, the J end by 1 base, with 15 bases between. Per germline, CDR1 LNHDA and CDR2 SQIVND (reference sequence). This CDR3 is 17 amino acids long. The CDR3 protein is CASSISNRGKSNQPQHF. Here the CDR3 DNA reads TGTGCCAGTAGTATAAGTAATAGGGGGAAGAGCAATCAGCCCCAGCATTTT.

The V gene is TRBV28, the J gene TRBJ1-2; TRBD1 matches at 9 bases. This CDR3 region has 15 residues. V shed 8 bases, J shed 8 bases, and the junction held 15 bases outside the gene matches. Germline V gives CDR1 MDHEN, CDR2 SYDVKM. In nucleotides, the CDR3 is TGTGCCAGCCTAGAATCGGGACAGGGAATGGGGGGCTACACCTTC. Translated: CASLESGQGMGGYTF.

The rearrangement links TRBV11-3 to TRBJ2-7; 7 positions match TRBD1. Germline V gene sequence: CDR1 SGHNT, CDR2 YENEEA. J gave up 0 bases and V 5 bases, and 10 bases lay outside the gene matches. The CDR3 runs to 16 residues. The CDR3 here is CASSPRSGTASYEQYF. The DNA of the CDR3 is TGTGCCAGCAGCCCACGCTCCGGGACAGCCTCCTACGAGCAGTACTTC.

The chain carries TRBV30 and TRBJ2-1; D is possibly TRBD1 (8 bases). Germline CDR1 and CDR2: GTSNPN and SVGIG (reference sequence). This CDR3 region has 16 residues. Deletions cut 4 bases from V and 9 bases from J, with 25 bases between. CDR3 sequence (DNA): TGTGCCTGGAAAAACCCCCACAGGGGGGGTTTTGGTGAGCAGTTCTTC. The encoded protein is CAWKNPHRGGFGEQFF.